A selection of T cell receptor beta chains follows, all from one sample in a study of blood T cell repertoires in COVID-19. The table came from immunoSEQ multiplex PCR; TCRdb's copy has only in-frame clones and leaves some out. The sample shows roughly 200,000 clones, 89% of them seen only once. The specimen sequenced was PBMCs or T cells enriched from blood (not recorded which). All receptors come from a woman between 25 and 40 years old with acute COVID-19. The CDR3 runs from the conserved cysteine through the conserved F or W. D genes are given only for firm matches. Expanded clones get a size class; other rows say once, few or many, or leave the size out.

CASSQGTANYGYTF,TGTGCCAGCAGCCAGGGGACAGCCAACTATGGCTACACCTTC,many,TRBD1,TRBJ1-2,TRBV3-1/TRBV3-2
CASSYGTLGNTEAFF,TGTGCCAGCAGCTACGGGACACTGGGCAACACTGAAGCTTTCTTT,NA,NA,TRBJ1-1,TRBV11-2
CASSQGPGTAEISYNEQFF,TGCGCCAGCAGCCAAGGCCCCGGGACTGCCGAAATCTCCTACAATGAGCAGTTCTTC,NA,NA,TRBJ2-1,TRBV4-1
CASRPPTTGDYEQYF,TGTGCCAGCAGGCCCCCCACGACCGGGGATTACGAGCAGTACTTC,NA,NA,TRBJ2-7,TRBV28
CASSSGQFQETQYF,TGTGCCAGCAGCTCGGGACAGTTCCAAGAGACCCAGTACTTC,NA,TRBD1,TRBJ2-5,TRBV11-2
CASSITGTNTEAFF,TGTGCCAGCAGCATAACAGGGACCAACACTGAAGCTTTCTTT,NA,NA,TRBJ1-1,TRBV7-2
CASTVDRDAFF,TGTGCCAGCACTGTGGACAGGGATGCTTTCTTT,few,TRBD1,TRBJ1-1,TRBV6-6
CASSQVHRSSGNTIYF,TGTGCCAGCAGCCAAGTTCACAGGTCGTCTGGAAACACCATATATTTT,NA,NA,TRBJ1-3,TRBV3-1/TRBV3-2
CATASGGAGVYNEQFF,TGTGCCACCGCTTCCGGAGGGGCGGGGGTCTACAATGAGCAGTTCTTC,NA,TRBD2,TRBJ2-1,TRBV24-1
CASSRDRANTGELFF,TGTGCCAGCAGTCGCGACAGGGCGAACACCGGGGAGCTGTTTTTT,once,TRBD1,TRBJ2-2,TRBV2
CASSLAPGQGDQPQHF,TGCGCCAGCAGCTTGGCTCCGGGACAGGGGGATCAGCCCCAGCATTTT,few,TRBD1,TRBJ1-5,TRBV5-1
CASSQDLTGMDTEAFF,TGCGCCAGCAGCCAAGATCTTACAGGGATGGACACTGAAGCTTTCTTT,NA,NA,TRBJ1-1,TRBV4-3
CASNWDSKTGPQHF,TGTGCCAGCAATTGGGACAGCAAAACGGGGCCCCAGCATTTT,NA,TRBD1,TRBJ1-5,TRBV2
CASSYSQGSYNEQFF,TGTGCCAGCAGTTATAGTCAGGGGTCCTACAATGAGCAGTTCTTC,NA,NA,TRBJ2-1,TRBV6-2/TRBV6-3
CASSQGGILYGYTF,TGCGCCAGCAGTCAAGGAGGGATTCTCTACGGCTACACCTTC,NA,NA,TRBJ1-2,TRBV23-1
CASTPSGLTLEKFF,TGTGCCAGCACCCCCTCAGGACTGACCCTAGAGAAGTTCTTC,few,NA,TRBJ2-1,TRBV27
CASSVGGGEETQYF,TGTGCCAGCAGCGTAGGAGGAGGGGAAGAGACCCAGTACTTC,NA,NA,TRBJ2-5,TRBV9
CASSQVGGAVGYTF,TGCGCCAGCAGCCAAGTGGGGGGGGCCGTTGGCTACACCTTC,NA,NA,TRBJ1-2,TRBV4-3
CASSPGKWPQHF,TGTGCCAGCAGTCCGGGTAAATGGCCCCAGCATTTT,NA,NA,TRBJ1-5,TRBV12-3/TRBV12-4
CASSISGGQNQPQHF,TGTGCCAGCAGCATATCAGGGGGTCAGAATCAGCCCCAGCATTTT,NA,TRBD1,TRBJ1-5,TRBV7-9
CASNPPAGDNEQFF,TGTGCCAGCAACCCCCCCGCCGGGGACAATGAGCAGTTCTTC,NA,NA,TRBJ2-1,TRBV11-2
CAWSVRENTEAFF,TGTGCCTGGAGTGTACGAGAGAACACTGAAGCTTTCTTT,NA,NA,TRBJ1-1,TRBV30
CASNGDREYGYTF,TGTGCCAGCAACGGAGACAGGGAGTATGGCTACACCTTC,NA,TRBD1,TRBJ1-2,TRBV6-5
CSDRPGVNPYNSPLHF,TGCAGCGACCGACCCGGGGTGAACCCCTATAATTCACCCCTCCACTTT,once,NA,TRBJ1-6,TRBV29-1
CASSFRGNQPQHF,TGTGCCAGCAGTTTTAGAGGTAATCAGCCCCAGCATTTT,few,NA,TRBJ1-5,TRBV12-3/TRBV12-4
CASSRQGSWYTEAFF,TGTGCCAGCAGTAGACAGGGGTCGTGGTACACTGAAGCTTTCTTT,NA,TRBD1,TRBJ1-1,TRBV6-2/TRBV6-3
CASSFFGGDTDTQYF,TGTGCCAGCAGCTTTTTCGGGGGGGACACAGATACGCAGTATTTT,NA,TRBD2,TRBJ2-3,TRBV11-2
CASSIAPQGANYGYTF,TGTGCCAGTAGTATAGCCCCTCAGGGGGCGAACTATGGCTACACCTTC,NA,TRBD1,TRBJ1-2,TRBV19
CASSRQGVDYGYTF,TGTGCCAGCAGCCGACAGGGTGTGGACTATGGCTACACCTTC,few,TRBD1,TRBJ1-2,TRBV3-1/TRBV3-2
CASRTSRGRSANYGYTF,TGTGCCAGCAGAACTTCCCGAGGGAGATCTGCTAACTATGGCTACACCTTC,NA,NA,TRBJ1-2,TRBV28
CASIRSGGTGELFF,TGTGCCAGCATCCGGAGCGGGGGGACGGGGGAGCTGTTTTTT,NA,TRBD2,TRBJ2-2,TRBV3-1/TRBV3-2
CASSWDRGDSPLHF,TGTGCCAGCAGCTGGGACAGGGGTGATTCACCCCTCCACTTT,NA,TRBD1,TRBJ1-6,TRBV28
CASSLKREWYYEQYF,TGTGCCAGCAGCTTGAAGAGGGAGTGGTACTACGAGCAGTACTTC,NA,NA,TRBJ2-7,TRBV7-9
CASRNHRGPGMGTEAFF,TGTGCCAGTAGGAACCATAGAGGCCCAGGGATGGGCACTGAAGCTTTCTTT,NA,NA,TRBJ1-1,TRBV19
CAWSMGTSGEGYEQYF,TGTGCCTGGAGCATGGGGACTAGCGGGGAGGGATACGAGCAGTACTTC,NA,TRBD2,TRBJ2-7,TRBV30
CASSDRVNSPLHF,TGTGCCAGCAGTGACAGGGTAAACTCACCCCTCCACTTT,NA,NA,TRBJ1-6,TRBV25-1
CASSASQGLNTEAFF,TGTGCCAGCAGTGCGAGTCAGGGGCTGAACACTGAAGCTTTCTTT,NA,NA,TRBJ1-1,TRBV25-1
CASSQGQGEQPQHF,TGTGCCAGCTCACAAGGACAGGGAGAGCAGCCCCAGCATTTT,NA,TRBD1,TRBJ1-5,TRBV18
CASSFPAPGDSGYGYTF,TGTGCCAGCAGTTTCCCCGCCCCAGGGGACAGCGGCTATGGCTACACCTTC,NA,TRBD1,TRBJ1-2,TRBV6-2/TRBV6-3
CASSSPSGGPPNTGELFF,TGTGCCAGCAGCTCACCTAGCGGGGGGCCCCCGAACACCGGGGAGCTGTTTTTT,NA,TRBD2,TRBJ2-2,TRBV7-7
CSASQFRTSGLYEQYF,TGCAGTGCTAGTCAATTCCGGACTAGCGGGCTCTACGAGCAGTACTTC,NA,TRBD2,TRBJ2-7,TRBV20-1
CASTPPGGYEQYF,TGTGCCAGCACCCCCCCAGGGGGCTACGAGCAGTACTTC,NA,TRBD1,TRBJ2-7,TRBV13
CASSPTDRVNEQFF,TGTGCCAGCAGTCCCACCGACAGGGTGAATGAGCAGTTCTTC,NA,TRBD1,TRBJ2-1,TRBV6-5
CASSLSPGAYEQYF,TGTGCCAGCAGCTTAAGCCCAGGGGCCTACGAGCAGTACTTC,NA,NA,TRBJ2-7,TRBV7-7
CASSYNHGYQPQHF,TGTGCCAGCAGTTATAATCACGGGTATCAGCCCCAGCATTTT,NA,NA,TRBJ1-5,TRBV6-5
CAWSASTGGVEKLFF,TGTGCCTGGAGTGCCTCGACAGGGGGGGTTGAAAAACTGTTTTTT,NA,TRBD1,TRBJ1-4,TRBV30
CASSQGADQPQHF,TGTGCCAGCAGCCAAGGGGCCGATCAGCCCCAGCATTTT,NA,NA,TRBJ1-5,TRBV5-5